Sequencing of this TCR beta chain was carried out in a study of T cell responses to AZD1222 COVID-19 vaccine. This clone is a singleton in its sample. Its antigen remains unidentified. TCRdb keeps only in-frame clones here, not all; method: immunoSEQ multiplex PCR. The sample lists about 130,000 clones, approximately 91% occurring once. Findings and caveats of the study: Spike was spanned by vaccine-associated CD4 TCRs, which were dominant at 160-218 and 743-854. Only 5 to 7 AZD1222 recipients were seropositive at baseline. Receipt of two AZD1222 doses was followed by a rise in Spike-specific TCR breadth and depth.

The germline CDR1 and CDR2 sequences are LGHDT and YNNKEL (reference sequence). Trimming stripped 5 bases from V and 8 bases from J, with 17 bases between. The length of the CDR3 is 14 residues. This TCR derives from an adult who received the AZD1222 COVID-19 vaccine. This chain joins TRBV3-1 (or the pseudogene TRBV3-2) and TRBJ2-3, with D maybe TRBD2 (6 bases). The source was peripheral blood, collected 28 days after the second AZD1222 dose. CDR3 sequence (DNA): TGTGCCAGCAGCTCCCTTTCGGGGGAGGTTACGCAGTATTTT. Its protein product is CASSSLSGEVTQYF.